The present T cell receptor (beta chain) was sequenced within a study of cytomegalovirus exposure and HLA in healthy donors. Looking at the study overall: Tens of millions of unique TCRs from HLA-typed donors made up an early data release.

Trimming stripped 7 bases from V and 2 bases from J, with 12 bases between. Germline lookup yields CDR1 LNHDA and CDR2 SQIVND (reference sequence). CDR3 size: 14 residues. The PCR ran on 60 Vbeta and 13 Jbeta primers. Original methodology: As a later analysis found, there were 82 million or so unique TCR beta chains, of which roughly 11 million were shared. The data were produced by immunoSEQ multiplex PCR, yet TCRdb's version contains in-frame clones alone and is incomplete. The V and J calls and clone size were taken over from that table, and D and trimming were inferred from the DNA. This table holds around 36,000 clones.

Sequences were obtained from PBMCs. The rearrangement links TRBV19 to TRBJ1-5; D is unresolved. This TCR was recovered from a woman in her twenties or thirties in good health and CMV-seropositive. As DNA, the CDR3 is TGTGCCAGTACAGGACTTTCGGGCAATCAGCCCCAGCATTTT. This sequence encodes CASTGLSGNQPQHF.